This entry describes one T cell receptor beta chain. The antigen it recognizes is unknown. Base qualities are not provided; no much larger clone lies one nucleotide away. The data derive from a study of blood T cell repertoires in COVID-19 (dated by TCRdb to 2018 to 2021). Regarding the complete study: The collaborator samples originated in the United States, Italy and Spain and spanned the acute and convalescent phases of COVID-19. The material from the prospective study consisted of cDNA or gDNA derived from T cells, B-cell-depleted T cells, or PBMCs. Deeply sampled blood TCRbeta repertoires from subjects exposed to, actively infected with, or recovered from COVID-19 were included in the dataset. A freely available public database, intended as a resource for researchers studying the immune response to SARS-CoV-2, is where the repertoires were released. The samples were drawn from the first 160 participants of the ongoing ImmuneRACE study and from about 1,200 subjects provided by 6 global collaborators. Sample metadata almost always included a de-identified subject ID, COVID-19 status, age in years and sex. Where available, HLA class I and class II types were obtained from metadata supplied by the sample provider rather than from assay-based typing. What the authors observed across the whole study: How much clinical and demographic metadata was included differed by source and by participant, and the metadata was provided uncurated.

TCRbeta CDR3 regions were amplified from genomic DNA using the immunoSEQ Assay, a bias-controlled multiplex PCR. Per the authors' processing: Within the assay, amplification of reference gene primers was used to estimate how many nucleated cells each sample contained. To quantify the absolute abundance of each unique TCRbeta CDR3 rearrangement, sequence reads were collapsed and filtered. For each sample, productive Simpson clonality was calculated by taking the square root of Simpson's diversity index across productive rearrangements. TCRdb mirrors the immuneACCESS table, restricted to in-frame sequences. Some clones are absent from its copies; in checked studies, under half trace to an unresolved V gene, and the reason for the others is unknown. The V and J calls and the clone size are those of that table, but D and trimming were determined from the DNA. The sample table shows tens of thousands of clones, and approximately 85% are seen once. The ten largest clones take up 9.5% to 15% of the sample.

Between the V and J ends, shortened by 1 base and 8 bases respectively, the junction contains 6 bases. Reading the germline V gene (reference sequence) gives CDR1 LGHDT and CDR2 YNNKEL. The CDR3 spans 13 residues, from the cysteine through the phenylalanine. Only the CDR3 portion is preserved as DNA: 39 bases, with reading frame beginning at the first base. Each collaborating institution followed its own protocols to collect whole blood in K2EDTA tubes. For TCRbeta analysis, collaborators shipped samples in one of three forms: frozen whole blood, isolated PBMCs, or DNA extracted from either of those sample types.

The origin of this receptor is a human donor in a cohort sampled during active COVID-19. Recombination joined TRBV3-1 (or the pseudogene TRBV3-2) with TRBJ1-6; no confident D gene assignment can be made. The specimen sequenced was peripheral blood. The CDR3: CASSQGRDSPLHF. The nucleotides are TGTGCCAGCAGCCAAGGGAGAGATTCACCCCTCCACTTT.